Included here is one TCR beta chain sequence, with context. Its cognate antigen is unknown. The data were produced by immunoSEQ multiplex PCR, yet TCRdb's version contains in-frame clones alone and is incomplete. Of around 71,000 clones detected, around four fifths appear once; the ten largest clones hold 2.9%. This CDR3 is built from 14 residues. V was cut by 2 bases and J by 1 base, with 8 bases left in between. Germline V gene sequence: CDR1 MNHEY, CDR2 SVGEGT. The sample comes from a study of T cell responses to AZD1222 COVID-19 vaccine. Across the whole study: Pooled samples include second doses given at about 4 or 12 weeks.

Broader study findings: Repertoires were obtained solely post-peak T cell response. Donors, mostly white British, included more females; clonal diversity was possibly underestimated. Nearly half of the spike-specific TCRs reportedly recognize variant regions that carry no mutations.

The clonotype comes from an adult in good health. The V and J genes are TRBV6-2 or TRBV6-3 and TRBJ1-1; D uncertain. Sequences were derived from peripheral blood, sampled on day 0 of AZD1222 vaccination. The CDR3 here is CASSYPSRNTEAFF. DNA of the CDR3: TGTGCCAGCAGTTACCCAAGCAGGAACACTGAAGCTTTCTTT.